The 29 T cell receptor beta chains listed next were all sequenced from one sample in a study of cytomegalovirus exposure and HLA in healthy donors. The PCR made use of 60 Vbeta and 13 Jbeta primers. Produced via immunoSEQ multiplex PCR; TCRdb's table is partial and in-frame only. The sample lists about 100,000 clones; 75% to 80% were seen once. The sequenced material came from PBMCs. The receptors were sampled from a man aged 60-69 years in good health and CMV-seropositive.

J is TRBJ1-2 and V is TRBV28, with a weak D call TRBD1 (6 bases). This CDR3 contains 15 residues. V was clipped by 5 bases and J by 0 bases, with 13 bases between them. The V gene's germline CDR1 is MDHEN and CDR2 SYDVKM. The DNA for the CDR3 is TGTGCCAGCAGTGTACAGGGTGAGGCTAACTATGGCTACACCTTC. Protein product: CASSVQGEANYGYTF.

J is TRBJ2-1 and V is TRBV5-1, with 11 bases aligning to TRBD1. This CDR3 region has 16 residues. Per germline, CDR1 SGHRS and CDR2 YFSETQ. With 2 bases clipped from V and 7 bases from J, the junction kept 8 bases outside the gene matches. CDR3 DNA sequence: TGCGCCAGCAGCTTAGGGGGACAGGGGGTAAGGAATGAGCAGTTCTTC. Translated, it gives CASSLGGQGVRNEQFF.

V and J are TRBV19 and TRBJ2-5; TRBD1 aligns across 7 bases. V dropped 6 bases and J dropped 4; count of bases not matched to a gene: 8. CDR3 length: 14 residues. The V gene's germline CDR1 is LNHDA and CDR2 SQIVND (reference sequence). The CDR3 is CASRSGQAGETQYF. Here the CDR3 DNA reads TGTGCCAGTAGATCCGGACAGGCGGGAGAGACCCAGTACTTC.

The chain has TRBV7-9 and TRBJ2-2, with D perhaps TRBD1 (6 bases). The CDR3 length is 13 residues. With 11 bases removed from V and 2 bases from J, the gap between germline ends came to 12 bases. Germline V gives CDR1 SEHNR, CDR2 FQNEAQ (reference sequence). CDR3 residues: CAPGDTNTGELFF. CDR3 bases: TGTGCCCCAGGGGACACAAACACCGGGGAGCTGTTTTTT.

The CDR3 region is CASKKQGAHTDTQYF. CDR3 coding DNA: TGTGCCAGCAAGAAACAGGGGGCGCACACAGATACGCAGTATTTT. The chain couples TRBV7-8 to TRBJ2-3; 9 bases line up with TRBD1. Per germline, CDR1 SGHVS and CDR2 FQNEAQ. The V and J ends lost 7 bases and 2 bases, in that order; junction bases with no gene match: 7. The length of the CDR3 is 15 residues.

The chain couples TRBV12-5 to TRBJ1-5; 9 nucleotides match TRBD1. V lost 5 bases and J lost 4; bases outside the gene matches: 12. Germline loops: CDR1 LGHNT, CDR2 FRNRAP. This CDR3 region has 17 residues. CDR3 bases: TGTGCTAGTGGTAGATTACAGGGGGCAGAGGGTAATCAGCCCCAGCATTTT. This translates into CASGRLQGAEGNQPQHF.

The chain links TRBV19 to TRBJ2-2, with 7 bases aligning to TRBD1. Germline CDR1 LNHDA, CDR2 SQIVND (reference sequence). V shed 6 bases and J 4 bases; nucleotides not matched to a gene: 5. The CDR3 is 14 residues long. The DNA for the CDR3 is TGTGCCAGTAGCCTACAGGGGTTCACCGGGGAGCTGTTTTTT. This codes for CASSLQGFTGELFF.

The chain carries TRBV18 and TRBJ1-1, with 9 bases aligning to TRBD1. Germline V gene lookup returns CDR1 KGHSH and CDR2 LQKENI. V shed 6 bases, J shed 5 bases, and the junction held 10 bases outside the gene matches. The CDR3 sequence is 15 residues long. CDR3 sequence reads: CASSPGDRAGTEAFF. The CDR3 DNA follows: TGTGCCAGCTCCCCCGGGGACAGGGCGGGTACTGAAGCTTTCTTT.

The chain recombines TRBV7-9 with TRBJ2-3; D may be TRBD1 (5 bases). The CDR3 has 14 residues. Deletions cut 6 bases from V and 0 bases from J, with 10 bases between. Looked up from germline, CDR1 is SEHNR and CDR2 is FQNEAQ (reference sequence). The chain's CDR3 is CASSYTGSTDTQYF. CDR3 DNA sequence: TGTGCCAGCAGTTACACAGGTAGCACAGATACGCAGTATTTT.

The rearrangement uses TRBV7-2 and TRBJ2-1, with a possible D match to TRBD2 (6 bases). The CDR3 consists of 15 residues. V dropped 6 bases and J dropped 7 bases, with 19 bases sitting between them. The germline V gene has CDR1 SGHTA and CDR2 FQGNSA. CDR3 sequence: CASRSIAGFENEQFF. CDR3 nucleotide sequence: TGTGCCAGCAGGTCGATCGCGGGGTTTGAGAATGAGCAGTTCTTC.

The chain joins TRBV12-5 to TRBJ2-5; 7 bases match TRBD1. The CDR3 has 16 amino acids. Germline trimming cut 0 bases from V and 1 base from J; bases unmatched to any gene: 5. CDR1 LGHNT and CDR2 FRNRAP come from the germline V gene. The CDR3 reads CASGLVSGQRQETQYF. The CDR3 DNA is TGTGCTAGTGGTTTGGTATCGGGACAGCGCCAAGAGACCCAGTACTTC.

This chain connects TRBV11-3 to TRBJ2-2; TRBD1 matches 7 bases. This CDR3 has 15 amino acids. V gave up 4 bases and J gave up 1 base; unmatched junction bases: 3. Germline V lookup: CDR1 SGHNT, CDR2 YENEEA. CDR3 sequence: CASSWDRGNTGELFF. The CDR3 DNA sequence: TGTGCCAGCAGCTGGGACAGAGGGAACACCGGGGAGCTGTTTTTT.

The chain links TRBV7-7 to TRBJ2-3; the match to TRBD2 covers 9 bases. CDR3 length: 17 amino acids. J was trimmed by 3 bases and V by 5 bases; bases with no gene match: 12. Germline V gene data show CDR1 as SSHAT and CDR2 as FNYEAQ (reference sequence). CDR3 residues: CASSPYAAGGGTDTQYF. Written as DNA, the CDR3 is TGTGCCAGCAGCCCCTACGCAGCGGGGGGCGGGACAGATACGCAGTATTTT.

The chain couples TRBV5-4 to TRBJ2-1, with D possibly being TRBD2 (5 bases). Germline V gives CDR1 SGHNT, CDR2 YYREEE (reference sequence). V gave up 4 bases and J gave up 8 bases, with 16 bases separating them. The CDR3 is made up of 14 amino acids. Here the CDR3 reads CASSLRWPGDEQFF. DNA for the CDR3: TGTGCCAGCAGCCTTCGTTGGCCCGGGGATGAGCAGTTCTTC.

This CDR3 reads CAISLASALTYEQYF. The CDR3 DNA follows: TGTGCCATCAGTCTCGCTAGCGCACTAACCTACGAGCAGTACTTC. The chain links TRBV10-3 to TRBJ2-5; D perhaps matches TRBD2 (6 bases). With the DNA end fitting TRBJ2-7 better, the J assignment may be wrong. CDR1 ENHRY and CDR2 SYGVKD come from the germline V gene. There are 15 residues in the CDR3.

The gene calls are TRBV7-6 and TRBJ2-1; TRBD1 is a possible D gene (6 bases). Germline V gives CDR1 SGHVS, CDR2 FNYEAQ. V lost 1 base, J lost 4 bases, and 14 bases lay in between. The CDR3 is 16 residues long. The CDR3 region is CASSLETGTFYNEQFF. The DNA of the CDR3 is TGTGCCAGCAGCTTAGAAACCGGGACATTTTACAATGAGCAGTTCTTC.

This clone has only a few counts. The chain joins TRBV5-8 to TRBJ2-5, with 12 bases aligning to TRBD2. With V trimmed by 2 bases and J by 2 bases, 10 bases remained unmatched. Germline V gene lookup returns CDR1 SGHTS and CDR2 YDEGEE. This CDR3 has 18 residues. CDR3 region: CASSFEETSGGSQETQYF. Written as DNA, the CDR3 is TGTGCCAGCAGCTTTGAGGAGACTAGCGGGGGATCACAAGAGACCCAGTACTTC.

The chain has TRBV5-1 and TRBJ1-5; D unresolved. V gave up 1 base and J gave up 4 bases, with 12 bases separating them. Germline values: CDR1 SGHRS, CDR2 YFSETQ. This CDR3 is 15 amino acids long. CDR3 amino acids: CASSLNTGKNQPQHF. The CDR3 DNA is TGCGCCAGCAGCTTGAATACGGGGAAGAATCAGCCCCAGCATTTT. The full variable domain, rest sourced from reference TRBV5-1 and TRBJ1-5, is KAGVTQTPRYLIKTRGQQVTLSCSPISGHRSVSWYQQTPGQGLQFLFEYFSETQRNKGNFPGRFSGRQFSNSRSEMNVSTLELGDSALYLCASSLNTGKNQPQHFGDGTRLSIL.

The gene calls are TRBV28 and TRBJ2-1; TRBD2 might be the D (6 bases). There are 14 residues in the CDR3. V lost 6 bases, J lost 8 bases, and 17 bases lay in between. In germline, CDR1 is MDHEN, CDR2 SYDVKM. The CDR3 coding sequence is TGTGCCAGCAGGCCGCCGGGGAGCGGGTATGAGCAGTTCTTC. As protein: CASRPPGSGYEQFF. The entire variable domain, with the rest obtained from reference TRBV28 and TRBJ2-1, is as follows: DVKVTQSSRYLVKRTGEKVFLECVQDMDHENMFWYRQDPGLGLRLIYFSYDVKMKEKGDIPEGYSVSREKKERFSLILESASTNQTSMYLCASRPPGSGYEQFFGPGTRLTVL.

As concerns this clone: Other DNA sequences in this sample translate to the same CDR3. This rearrangement joins TRBV15 to TRBJ1-5, with 8 bases identical to TRBD1. The junction had 2 bases not matched to a gene; V was cut back by 1 base and J by 3 bases. This CDR3 is built from 15 residues. From germline, CDR1 is LNHNV and CDR2 YYDKDF (reference sequence). This chain's CDR3 is CATSRGQGANQPQHF. CDR3 sequence (DNA): TGTGCCACCAGCAGAGGTCAGGGGGCCAATCAGCCCCAGCATTTT.

The gene calls are TRBV5-1 and TRBJ2-1; the match to TRBD2 covers 10 bases. This CDR3 comprises 15 residues. The germline gives CDR1 SGHRS, CDR2 YFSETQ. Trimming cost V 4 bases and J 4 bases; bases outside gene matches: 5. The CDR3 DNA sequence: TGCGCCAGCAGCCCTCAAGCGGGGGGGTACAATGAGCAGTTCTTC. Translating gives CASSPQAGGYNEQFF.

As concerns this clone: The junction does not match germline at one end; this may be a read error. The J gene is TRBJ2-5, the V gene TRBV2, with D perhaps being TRBD1 or TRBD2 (5 bases each). The DNA end lines up better with TRBJ2-7; the J call may be wrong. CDR3 size: 12 residues. Germline V lookup: CDR1 SNHLY, CDR2 FYNNEI. CDR3 sequence: CARRVGSYEQYF. The CDR3 coding sequence is TGTGCCCGCAGGGTAGGGAGTTACGAGCAGTACTTC.

The V call is TRBV6-1, the J call TRBJ2-5; 9 nucleotides line up with TRBD1. V was pared by 2 bases and J by 4 bases, with 8 bases of the junction left unmatched. CDR1 is MNHNS, CDR2 SASEGT, per germline. This CDR3 spans 16 amino acids. In nucleotides, the CDR3 is TGTGCCAGCAGTGAAAGGGCGCGACAGGGGGGAGAGACCCAGTACTTC. Protein sequence: CASSERARQGGETQYF.

With regard to this clone: The CDR3 carries no conserved terminal phenylalanine or tryptophan, so it likely arises from a read error. The V gene is TRBV27, the J gene TRBJ1-2; D is unresolved. The germline V gene has CDR1 MNHEY and CDR2 SMNVEV (reference sequence). Trimming pared 5 bases from V and 2 bases from J, leaving 9 bases between. The CDR3 extends over 13 amino acids. CDR3 coding DNA: TGTGCCAGCAGTAAATATACGAACTATGGCTACACCTCC. Translated: CASSKYTNYGYTS.

The V and J genes are TRBV7-2 and TRBJ2-5; 10 positions agree with TRBD2. Looked up from germline, CDR1 is SGHTA and CDR2 is FQGNSA. J gave up 4 bases and V 5 bases, and 10 bases lay outside the gene matches. This CDR3 contains 16 residues. The CDR3 nucleotides read TGTGCCAGCAGCGCTCCGGGAAGCGGGGGGGGAGAGACCCAGTACTTC. It translates to CASSAPGSGGGETQYF.

J is TRBJ1-3 and V is TRBV6-1, with D perhaps matching TRBD1 (5 bases). V lost 7 bases and J 0 bases, leaving 13 bases between the germline ends. Germline CDR1 reads MNHNS; CDR2 reads SASEGT. The CDR3 has 15 residues. CDR3 protein: CASTWGEGSGNTIYF. The CDR3 bases are TGTGCCAGCACATGGGGGGAGGGCTCTGGAAACACCATATATTTT.

DNA for the CDR3: TGTGCCAGCAGCTCCGGGGTGGAACTGTTTTTT. Its translation is CASSSGVELFF. The chain recombines TRBV11-2 with TRBJ1-4, with no clear D. V was shortened by 4 bases and J by 12 bases, with 9 bases between the two germline ends. Germline CDR1 is SGHAT and CDR2 is FQNNGV. This CDR3 has 11 residues.

This chain links TRBV28 with TRBJ1-4; no reliable D call. Trimming removed 6 bases at V and 3 bases at J, with 11 bases between. The CDR3 length is 14 residues. Germline V CDR1 and CDR2: MDHEN, SYDVKM. CDR3 in amino acids: CASRRVVANEKLFF. For the CDR3, the DNA is TGTGCCAGCAGGAGGGTAGTAGCTAATGAAAAACTGTTTTTT.

The rearrangement uses TRBV18 and TRBJ2-2, with D possibly being TRBD1 (6 bases). V was trimmed by 1 base and J by 2 bases, leaving 14 bases between them. This CDR3 contains 17 residues. Germline CDR1 KGHSH, CDR2 LQKENI. The CDR3 coding sequence is TGTGCCAGCTCACCACTAATCAACAGGGCCAACACCGGGGAGCTGTTTTTT. Protein sequence: CASSPLINRANTGELFF.